The sequence of this T cell receptor (beta chain) was determined in a study of vaccination effects on CD4 cells after COVID-19 (dated by TCRdb to about 2022). Background for the entire study: Each participant got two doses of an mRNA SARS-CoV-2 vaccine, either BNT162b2 or mRNA-1273. Pre-vaccine samples from a couple of convalescent patients were drawn 16 days and one week before the first dose, 142 and 148 days after COVID-19 diagnosis. SARS-CoV-2 spike-specific CD4+ TCR repertoires were compared before and after mRNA vaccination in COVID-19 convalescent patients and in infection-naive vaccine recipients. Altogether, some 11 COVID-19 convalescent patients and 4 SARS-CoV-2-naive healthy vaccine recipients made up the full study. In the study, cultures from other donors were sequenced using the Oncomine TCR Beta short-read assay on an Illumina iSeq 100.

As concerns this clone: Its antigen is currently not known. Base quality data are lacking; no much larger clone is found one base away.

Results and caveats for the whole study, not just this receptor: At late post-vaccination timepoints, both infection-induced and vaccine-induced clones showed marked clonal contraction, consistent with waning T cell responses. In convalescent patients, the post-vaccine spike-reactive repertoire was composed mainly of new vaccine-induced clones that were largely distinct from infection-induced clones. The study was limited by a small number of convalescent patients, and early post-infection timepoints were lacking.

In the ViraFEST assay, PBMC were stimulated with viral peptide pools, and antigen-specific CD4+ T cell clonotypes were then identified by expansion using TCR sequencing. After less than eleven days of culture, CD4+ T cells were isolated with the EasySep CD4+ T cell isolation kit. PCR-confirmed SARS-CoV-2 infection had occurred in convalescent patients between March and December 2020, before the Alpha, Beta and Delta variants emerged in the United States. Roughly 1.9 million PBMC per well were cultured with around 9.8 ug/ml peptides in IMDM containing about 5% human AB serum, 8.5 to 10 IU/ml IL-2 and gentamicin. Half of the culture medium was replaced with fresh IL-2-containing medium on days 3 and 7. Unless otherwise noted, each peptide stimulation condition was cultured in triplicate wells. Using Ficoll-Paque Plus gradient centrifugation, PBMC were separated from whole blood and then either used fresh or cryopreserved at -140C. The QIAamp micro DNA kit was used to extract genomic DNA from the cultured CD4+ T cells.

The library relied on the immunoSEQ multiplex PCR assay. DNA from the cultured and isolated CD4+ T cells underwent TCR beta CDR3 sequencing. The study's processing was this. Non-productive TCR sequences were removed and reads were trimmed to the CDR3 region, keeping CDR3s of at least 7 amino acids. The MANAFEST web app was used to identify antigen-specific clonotypes by comparing expansion in peptide wells with expansion in reference cultures. Positive clones required FDR<0.05 expansion versus reference and all other wells, odds ratio above 5, and frequency above 0.1% in two replicate wells. A clonotype was called cross-reactive if it was significantly expanded both in SARS-CoV-2 spike wells and in at least one common cold coronavirus spike condition. Using the stringdist R package, CDR3 similarity was measured by Levenshtein distance, and unrooted trees were constructed with ape in R 3.6.1. TCRdb mirrors the immuneACCESS table, restricted to in-frame sequences. Some clones are absent from its copies; in checked studies, under half trace to an unresolved V gene, and the reason for the others is unknown. Clone size and the V and J calls come from that table; the DNA yielded D and trimming. In all, the sample holds about 34,000 clones, and around 75% of those were seen once. In total, the top ten clones hold 30% to 40% of the sample.

V sheds 4 bases and J sheds 6 bases, leaving 11 bases between their ends. The CDR3 numbers 13 residues from cysteine through phenylalanine. The kept DNA is CDR3 alone, 39 bases in frame from the first base. As encoded in the germline V gene, CDR1 is LGHNT while CDR2 is FRNRAP. Specimen: CD4+ T cells from PBMCs cultured with a peptide pool, collected before COVID-19 vaccination. This TCR derives from a human donor who had a prior SARS-CoV-2 infection. The chain links TRBV12-5 with TRBJ2-3; TRBD2 could be the D gene, as 5 bases match. The CDR3 protein: CASGSSPGDTQYF. The sequence in DNA is TGTGCTAGTGGTTCTTCCCCGGGGGATACGCAGTATTTT.